This TCR beta chain comes out of a study of blood T cell repertoires in COVID-19. Enrolled through a virtual design, the participants were between roughly 18 and 89 years of age and came from 24 US areas. Clinical histories supplied by participants themselves formed the basis of cohort assignment. No more than 2 weeks before study entry, exposed participants had met a case of COVID-19. V was shortened by 2 bases and J by 3 bases, with 8 bases between the two germline ends. The CDR3 length is 14 residues. Germline-derived CDR1 and CDR2 are MNHEY and SMNVEV (reference sequence). Original processing notes: Amplification with reference gene primers provided the estimates of nucleated cell counts. This table comes from immunoSEQ multiplex PCR, and its TCRdb copy is limited to in-frame clones, with some not included. V and J calls plus clone size are reproduced from that table; the DNA served to infer D and trimming. The sample has 280,000 or so clones, approximately 89% seen once.

The chain uses TRBV27 and TRBJ1-3, with D maybe TRBD1 (6 bases). The sequence derives from a woman aged 45-65 years who had been exposed to COVID-19. The specimen was PBMCs or T cells enriched from blood (not recorded which). The CDR3 loop reads CASSLGGSGNTIYF. In DNA form, the CDR3 reads TGTGCCAGCAGTTTAGGGGGCAGTGGAAACACCATATATTTT.